A single sample is the source of the 26 T cell receptor beta chains below, sequenced in a study of a mutant IDH1 vaccine in newly diagnosed glioma. Measured with immunoSEQ multiplex PCR; TCRdb has only the in-frame clones, and not every one. The data show fewer than 40,000 clones, roughly 90% seen once. Antigens for these TCRs are unknown. This sample's time point: week 47, end of study. The investigators gave 300 ug of mutant IDH1 20-mer peptide in each vaccine dose, together with topical imiquimod. The input for sequencing was PBMCs, taken from a glioma patient whose treatment included an IDH1 peptide vaccine. These receptors came from a woman aged 40 to 49 with glioma.

V and J are TRBV19 and TRBJ1-3; unclear D gene. Germline V CDR1 and CDR2: LNHDA, SQIVND (reference sequence). The CDR3 runs to 13 residues. V shed 8 bases and J shed 4 bases, with 12 bases lying between them. CDR3 amino acids: CASRPVGGNTIYF. The CDR3 DNA reads TGTGCCAGTCGACCGGTCGGCGGAAACACCATATATTTT. Full variable domain (outside the CDR3, taken from reference TRBV19 and TRBJ1-3): DGGITQSPKYLFRKEGQNVTLSCEQNLNHDAMYWYRQDPGQGLRLIYYSQIVNDFQKGDIAEGYSVSREKKESFPLTVTSAQKNPTAFYLCASRPVGGNTIYFGEGSWLTVV.

The chain is built from TRBV6-6 and TRBJ1-1, with D possibly TRBD1 on 6 matching bases. V was trimmed by 2 bases and J by 6 bases, leaving 10 bases between them. Germline CDR1 reads MNHNY; CDR2 reads SVGAGI (reference sequence). The CDR3 is 13 residues long. CDR3 coding DNA: TGTGCCAGCAGTTACAGTACAGGGTCTGAAGCTTTCTTT. It translates to CASSYSTGSEAFF.

The genes are TRBV5-1 and TRBJ2-3; D is perhaps TRBD2 (6 bases). Germline lookup yields CDR1 SGHRS and CDR2 YFSETQ. The CDR3 consists of 13 residues. V was cut by 1 base and J by 4 bases, with 7 bases left in between. This chain's CDR3 is CASSLWGADTQYF. CDR3 bases: TGCGCCAGCAGCTTGTGGGGGGCAGATACGCAGTATTTT.

V is TRBV2 and J is TRBJ2-1; perhaps TRBD2 as D (6 bases). V lost 2 bases to trimming and J lost 0 bases, with 11 bases between them. The CDR3 totals 16 residues. Germline CDR1 reads SNHLY; CDR2 reads FYNNEI. The CDR3 coding sequence is TGTGCCAGCAGTGAATCGGGGGTTGTCTCCTACAATGAGCAGTTCTTC. Translated, it gives CASSESGVVSYNEQFF.

The V gene is TRBV7-2, the J gene TRBJ1-1; a weak D match, TRBD1 (6 bases). Germline-derived CDR1 and CDR2 are SGHTA and FQGNSA. V shed 5 bases and J shed 6 bases, with 13 bases lying between them. CDR3 length equals 13 residues. CDR3 nucleotide sequence: TGTGCCAGCAGCGGCAGGACAGACGCTGAAGCTTTCTTT. Protein: CASSGRTDAEAFF. Drawing the rest from reference TRBV7-2 and TRBJ1-1, the complete variable domain is GAGVSQSPSNKVTEKGKDVELRCDPISGHTALYWYRQSLGQGLEFLIYFQGNSAPDKSGLPSDRFSAERTGGSVSTLTIQRTQQEDSAVYLCASSGRTDAEAFFGQGTRLTVV.

The chain combines TRBV4-1 with TRBJ2-5; 11 bases line up with TRBD2. Germline V gene lookup returns CDR1 MGHRA and CDR2 YSYEKL. The CDR3 spans 17 residues. V shed 3 bases, J shed 0 bases, and the junction held 6 bases outside the gene matches. The CDR3, as DNA: TGCGCCAGCAGCCAGGTAGCGGGGGGGCTGTACCAAGAGACCCAGTACTTC. It translates to CASSQVAGGLYQETQYF.

In DNA form, the CDR3 reads TGTGCCAGCAGTGTTGAGACAGGAGCTAACTATGGCTACACCTTC. It is translated as CASSVETGANYGYTF. This chain joins TRBV25-1 and TRBJ1-2, with D possibly TRBD1 on 6 matching bases. The CDR3 consists of 15 residues. V was trimmed by 4 bases and J by 0 bases, leaving 12 bases between them. Germline-derived CDR1 and CDR2 are MGHDK and SYGVNS.

The gene calls are TRBV6-1 and TRBJ2-7; 10 bases align to TRBD2. V shed 7 bases, J shed 4 bases, and the junction held 7 bases outside the gene matches. Germline values: CDR1 MNHNS, CDR2 SASEGT. This CDR3 has 14 residues. The CDR3 DNA reads as TGTGCCAGCACCCAGCGGGAGGGCCCATACGAGCAGTACTTC. The encoded protein is CASTQREGPYEQYF.

The V gene is TRBV5-1, the J gene TRBJ1-1; the D gene is possibly TRBD1 (5 bases). Trimming removed 1 base at V and 4 bases at J, with 14 bases between. The CDR3 covers 15 residues. Germline V gene data show CDR1 as SGHRS and CDR2 as YFSETQ. The CDR3, as DNA: TGCGCCAGCAGCTTGTCGGGCAGGGTAACCACTGAAGCTTTCTTT. Translating gives CASSLSGRVTTEAFF.

This chain joins TRBV7-2 and TRBJ2-5, with no clear D. The DNA end favors TRBJ2-7, so the J call may be wrong. Germline assignment: CDR1 SGHTA and CDR2 FQGNSA. This CDR3 has 14 residues. The CDR3 nucleotides read TGTGCCAGCAGCGCCCTTGGCAGCTACTACGAGCAGTACTTC. Translation gives CASSALGSYYEQYF.

The V call is TRBV4-1, the J call TRBJ2-7, with D possibly TRBD1 on 5 matching bases. V shed 1 base and J shed 1 base, with 8 bases lying between them. The CDR3 spans 14 residues. Per the germline V gene, CDR1 is MGHRA and CDR2 is YSYEKL. The CDR3, as DNA: TGCGCCAGCAGCCAAGTTGACAGTTCCTACGAGCAGTACTTC. Encoded protein: CASSQVDSSYEQYF.

This chain connects TRBV6-5 to TRBJ2-1; TRBD1 matches at 7 bases. With 6 bases clipped from V and 4 bases from J, the junction kept 6 bases outside the gene matches. Germline V gene data show CDR1 as MNHEY and CDR2 as SVGAGI. The CDR3 spans 14 residues. CDR3 loop: CASRSGQTYNEQFF. Here the CDR3 DNA reads TGTGCCAGCAGATCGGGACAGACGTACAATGAGCAGTTCTTC.

This chain links TRBV7-9 with TRBJ1-2; D gene ambiguous. Trimming shortened V by 5 bases and J by 2 bases, and 9 bases separated the two germline ends. This CDR3 spans 13 amino acids. Germline V gene lookup returns CDR1 SEHNR and CDR2 FQNEAQ (reference sequence). CDR3: CASSVTVNYGYTF. The CDR3 DNA sequence: TGTGCCAGCAGCGTCACGGTAAACTATGGCTACACCTTC.

The CDR3 sequence: CASSLGRGIQPQHF. As DNA, the CDR3 is TGTGCCAGCAGCTTAGGGCGGGGCATACAGCCCCAGCATTTT. V usage is TRBV7-8 and J usage is TRBJ1-5; the D gene is possibly TRBD1 (5 bases). This CDR3 has 14 residues. Germline lookup yields CDR1 SGHVS and CDR2 FQNEAQ. V lost 1 base to trimming and J lost 7 bases, with 11 bases between them.

The chain couples TRBV27 to TRBJ2-7; 13 nucleotides line up with TRBD2. The CDR3 extends over 16 amino acids. V gave up 3 bases and J gave up 5 bases; unmatched junction bases: 7. Germline CDR1 is MNHEY and CDR2 is SMNVEV (reference sequence). DNA of the CDR3: TGTGCCAGCAGTTTTTCCGGACTAGCGGGAGCTCACGAGCAGTACTTC. Translation: CASSFSGLAGAHEQYF.

The chain combines TRBV6-1 with TRBJ2-7; 8 positions match TRBD1. The germline CDR1 and CDR2 sequences are MNHNS and SASEGT. The CDR3 consists of 15 residues. After removal of 7 bases from V and 2 bases from J, the junction contained 10 bases not matched to a gene. CDR3 sequence (DNA): TGTGCCAGCATCAGAGGACAGGGAAGAGCCTACGAGCAGTACTTC. Encoded protein: CASIRGQGRAYEQYF.

This clone was detected only once. J is TRBJ2-5 and V is TRBV7-9; either TRBD1 or TRBD2 may supply D (5 bases each). V lost 0 bases to trimming and J lost 4 bases, with 12 bases between them. Germline-derived CDR1 and CDR2 are SEHNR and FQNEAQ (reference sequence). This CDR3 comprises 15 residues. The CDR3 region has the DNA TGTGCCAGCAGCTTAGCGGGACCTCGGGCAGAGACCCAGTACTTC. Its protein product is CASSLAGPRAETQYF.

The chain uses TRBV2 and TRBJ1-3; D remains unclear. Germline V gene data show CDR1 as SNHLY and CDR2 as FYNNEI. V lost 9 bases, J lost 0 bases, and 6 bases lay in between. CDR3 length: 12 residues. The CDR3 here is CASHLSGNTIYF. Here the CDR3 DNA reads TGTGCCAGTCACCTCTCTGGAAACACCATATATTTT. The entire variable domain, with the rest obtained from reference TRBV2 and TRBJ1-3, is as follows: EPEVTQTPSHQVTQMGQEVILRCVPISNHLYFYWYRQILGQKVEFLVSFYNNEISEKSEIFDDQFSVERPDGSNFTLKIRSTKLEDSAMYFCASHLSGNTIYFGEGSWLTVV.

V and J are TRBV5-1 and TRBJ1-3, with D possibly TRBD1 on 5 matching bases. CDR1 is SGHRS and CDR2 is YFSETQ in the germline V gene. CDR3 length equals 15 residues. V lost 2 bases and J lost 0, with 9 bases in between. CDR3 coding DNA: TGCGCCAGCAGCTTACAGGCCTTCTCTGGAAACACCATATATTTT. This codes for CASSLQAFSGNTIYF.

The chain employs TRBV4-1 and TRBJ1-2; tentative D call: TRBD1 (6 bases). Trimming pared 0 bases from V and 6 bases from J, leaving 11 bases between. CDR1 is MGHRA and CDR2 is YSYEKL in the germline V gene. CDR3 length: 14 residues. The CDR3 is CASSQDGGRNGYTF. The CDR3 DNA is TGCGCCAGCAGCCAAGATGGGGGCAGAAATGGCTACACCTTC.

The rearrangement links TRBV11-3 to TRBJ2-7, with 8 nucleotides matching TRBD2. V lost 5 bases, J lost 0 bases, and 3 bases stayed unmatched. Germline V gene data show CDR1 as SGHNT and CDR2 as YENEEA. This CDR3 has 14 residues. The CDR3 here is CASSRTSSSYEQYF. CDR3 nucleotide sequence: TGTGCCAGCAGCCGGACTAGCAGCTCCTACGAGCAGTACTTC. Using reference TRBV11-3 and TRBJ2-7 for the parts outside the CDR3, the full variable domain is EAGVVQSPRYKIIEKKQPVAFWCNPISGHNTLYWYLQNLGQGPELLIRYENEEAVDDSQLPKDRFSAERLKGVDSTLKIQPAELGDSAVYLCASSRTSSSYEQYFGPGTRLTVT.

V is TRBV5-4 and J is TRBJ2-1; TRBD2 might be the D (5 bases). This CDR3 is built from 12 residues. Germline assignment: CDR1 SGHNT and CDR2 YYREEE (reference sequence). V was clipped by 7 bases and J by 1 base, with 6 bases between them. The CDR3 sequence is CASSGSYNEQFF. The DNA for the CDR3 is TGTGCCAGCTCGGGGTCCTACAATGAGCAGTTCTTC.

The chain combines TRBV6-5 with TRBJ1-1, with TRBD1 matching 10 bases. The CDR3 sequence is 14 residues long. V was clipped by 8 bases and J by 6 bases; unmatched bases: 9. CDR1 is MNHEY and CDR2 is SVGAGI in the germline V gene. CDR3 nucleotides: TGTGCCAGCGGATCCGGGACAGGGGTCTCTGAAGCTTTCTTT. Protein: CASGSGTGVSEAFF.

The chain links TRBV5-4 to TRBJ2-1; 8 positions agree with TRBD2. CDR3 size: 17 residues. J lost 9 bases, V lost 4 bases, and 18 bases had no gene match. Germline lookup yields CDR1 SGHNT and CDR2 YYREEE (reference sequence). As DNA, the CDR3 is TGTGCCAGCAGCCCCCTAAAGTGGACTAGCCGGCGCGGTGAGCAGTTCTTC. Amino acids: CASSPLKWTSRRGEQFF.

The chain uses TRBV6-5 and TRBJ2-7; a possible D gene is TRBD2 (6 bases). V was cut by 6 bases and J by 0 bases, with 15 bases left in between. Looked up from germline, CDR1 is MNHEY and CDR2 is SVGAGI. The CDR3 totals 15 residues. CDR3 DNA sequence: TGTGCCAGCAGATCCGGACTATTCAGCTCCTACGAGCAGTACTTC. Translating it yields CASRSGLFSSYEQYF.

The chain employs TRBV4-2 and TRBJ2-3; 8 bases map to TRBD2. There are 15 residues in the CDR3. Germline CDR1 is LGHNA and CDR2 is YNFKEQ. Losses at the gene ends were 1 base for V and 4 bases for J; bases not matched to a gene: 4. DNA of the CDR3: TGTGCCAGCAGCCAAGGTGTCGGGGGGGCAGATACGCAGTATTTT. This translates into CASSQGVGGADTQYF.